This T cell receptor beta chain was sequenced during a study of cytomegalovirus exposure and HLA in healthy donors. Unrecorded immune exposure was likely among donors, who were nominally healthy when sampled. The V gene's germline CDR1 is MNHEY and CDR2 SVGAGI. Between the trimmed V and J ends, which lost 5 bases and 4 bases, there was a span of 11 bases. This CDR3 comprises 13 residues. Researchers ran the PCR with 60 Vbeta and 13 Jbeta primers. Sequencing used immunoSEQ multiplex PCR; TCRdb keeps in-frame clones, though not all of them. The table includes some 160,000 clones, around 80% detected once. This clone was found once.

Sequenced material: PBMCs. The chain couples TRBV6-5 to TRBJ1-2; no definite D call. The TCR originated in a male donor in good health and CMV-seronegative. The DNA for the CDR3 is TGTGCCAGCAGTCTCCCGGGAGGCTATGGCTACACCTTC. Protein sequence: CASSLPGGYGYTF.